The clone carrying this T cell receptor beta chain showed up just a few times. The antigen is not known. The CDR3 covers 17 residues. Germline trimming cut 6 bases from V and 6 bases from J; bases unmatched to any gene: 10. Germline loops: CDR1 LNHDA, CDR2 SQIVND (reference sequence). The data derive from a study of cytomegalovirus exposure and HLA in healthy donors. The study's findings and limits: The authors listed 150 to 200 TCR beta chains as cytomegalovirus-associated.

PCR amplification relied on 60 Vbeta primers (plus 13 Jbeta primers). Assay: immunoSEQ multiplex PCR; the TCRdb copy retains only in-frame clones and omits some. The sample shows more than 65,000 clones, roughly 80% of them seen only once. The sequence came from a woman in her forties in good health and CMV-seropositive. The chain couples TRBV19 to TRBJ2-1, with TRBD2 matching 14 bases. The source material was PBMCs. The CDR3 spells CASRRGLAGAGGNEQFF. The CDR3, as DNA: TGTGCCAGTAGGAGGGGACTAGCGGGAGCGGGAGGCAATGAGCAGTTCTTC.